The next 30 T cell receptor beta chains were all read from a single sample in a study of spatial heterogeneity in lung cancer. The study, taken as a whole, reports: Tumor mutation count correlated with how many alpha and beta TCRs expanded intratumorally.

Time point denoted: sample taken at primary tumor resection. No antigen has been identified for these receptors. Each CDR3 protein is one row after TCRdb ran MiXCR on the 5' RACE reads. The sample consists of about 100,000 distinct CDR3 sequences, 4% to 4.5% of them appearing once. This specimen was lung tumor tissue, taken at surgery. These receptors were taken from a male donor with early-stage non-small cell lung cancer.

Many counts were recorded for this clonotype. The chain couples TRBV5-1 to TRBJ2-7; tentative D call: TRBD2 (6 bases). The germline V gene encodes CDR1 SGHRS and CDR2 YFSETQ. V was trimmed by 0 bases and J by 2 bases, leaving 9 bases between them. The length of the CDR3 is 14 residues. CDR3 bases: TGCGCCAGCAGCTTGGGACTAGATCCCTACGAGCAGTACTTC. As protein: CASSLGLDPYEQYF.

This clonotype was seen a few times. This rearrangement joins TRBV7-8 to TRBJ2-3; no firm D call. The CDR3 loop spans 15 amino acids. Germline values: CDR1 SGHVS, CDR2 FQNEAQ. The V end was cut by 3 bases, the J end by 5 bases, with 15 bases between. The CDR3 here is CASSFDRIHEDTQYF. Written as DNA, the CDR3 is TGTGCCAGCAGCTTTGATCGCATTCATGAAGATACGCAGTATTTT.

This clonotype was seen more than once but under ten times. The chain employs TRBV7-6 and TRBJ2-7; the D gene could be TRBD1 or TRBD2 (5 bases each). Trimming pared 0 bases from V and 2 bases from J, leaving 20 bases between. There are 18 residues in the CDR3. Germline CDR1 reads SGHVS; CDR2 reads FNYEAQ. The CDR3 coding sequence is TGTGCCAGCAGCTTAGCTCGCGGTTTGGCAGGGAGCACCTACGAGCAGTACTTC. It yields the protein CASSLARGLAGSTYEQYF.

The table lists this clonotype with many counts. The rearrangement uses TRBV20-1 and TRBJ1-6; maybe TRBD1 (6 bases). Germline-derived CDR1 and CDR2 are DFQATT and SNEGSKA (reference sequence). The CDR3 length is 14 residues. V was trimmed by 0 bases and J by 10 bases, leaving 13 bases between them. CDR3 protein: CSARDQGLLSPLHF. The CDR3 DNA follows: TGCAGTGCTAGAGATCAGGGGTTATTATCACCCCTCCACTTT.

This clonotype was seen a handful of times. This chain connects TRBV5-5 to TRBJ2-1; 13 nucleotides line up with TRBD2. CDR3 length equals 19 residues. J lost 0 bases, V lost 0 bases, and 6 bases had no gene match. Germline CDR1 SGHKS, CDR2 YYEKEE (reference sequence). CDR3 amino acids: CASSLVPGLAGSSYNEQFF. The CDR3, as DNA: TGTGCCAGCAGCTTGGTCCCGGGACTAGCGGGGAGCTCCTACAATGAGCAGTTCTTC.

There are a few counts of this clonotype. The chain joins TRBV6-1 to TRBJ2-2; D gene uncertain. This CDR3 spans 15 amino acids. V was clipped by 10 bases and J by 0 bases, with 15 bases between them. Germline V gene sequence: CDR1 MNHNS, CDR2 SASEGT. CDR3 nucleotide sequence: TGTGCCAAAGAGACGGAAGTCGCGAACACCGGGGAGCTGTTTTTT. Its protein is CAKETEVANTGELFF.

Ten or more counts support this clonotype. The CDR3 loop is CAIEGGLDTQYF. The CDR3 DNA follows: TGTGCCATAGAAGGGGGCCTAGATACGCAGTATTTT. V usage is TRBV2 and J usage is TRBJ2-3; TRBD1 matches 7 bases. J gave up 5 bases and V 10 bases, and 6 bases lay outside the gene matches. This CDR3 has 12 residues. From germline, CDR1 is SNHLY and CDR2 FYNNEI.

This clonotype was counted a few times. V and J are TRBV5-6 and TRBJ2-7; D ambiguous. Looked up from germline, CDR1 is SGHDT and CDR2 is YYEEEE. The CDR3 contains 13 residues. V shed 0 bases and J shed 2 bases, with 6 bases lying between them. Here the CDR3 reads CASSLGVAYEQYF. DNA of the CDR3: TGTGCCAGCAGCTTGGGGGTGGCCTACGAGCAGTACTTC.

The V call is TRBV18, the J call TRBJ2-1; D possibly uses TRBD1 or TRBD2 (6 bases each). The CDR3 extends over 16 amino acids. V was trimmed by 3 bases and J by 2 bases, leaving 14 bases between them. Germline lookup yields CDR1 KGHSH and CDR2 LQKENI. CDR3 sequence: CASSPRPGATYNEQFF. The CDR3 region has the DNA TGTGCCAGCTCACCTCGACCGGGGGCTACCTACAATGAGCAGTTCTTC.

This clonotype has ten or more counts. The J gene is TRBJ2-7, the V gene TRBV6-2 or TRBV6-3, with a weak D call TRBD1 (5 bases). Trimming removed 6 bases at V and 9 bases at J, with 18 bases between. This CDR3 is built from 13 residues. Germline-derived CDR1 and CDR2 are MNHEY and SVGEGT. CDR3 nucleotide sequence: TGTGCCAGCAGAAAGTCCGTTGACAGTCGGCAGTACTTC. Amino acid sequence: CASRKSVDSRQYF.

The chain recombines TRBV3-1 with TRBJ2-7; TRBD2 might be the D (6 bases). Trimming took 0 bases from V and 2 from J, leaving 11 bases between them. Per germline, CDR1 LGHDT and CDR2 YNNKEL (reference sequence). The CDR3 runs to 15 residues. CDR3 residues: CASSQEGTGAYEQYF. The CDR3 DNA reads TGTGCCAGCAGCCAAGAAGGGACTGGGGCCTACGAGCAGTACTTC.

This clonotype was counted ten times or more. The J gene is TRBJ1-1, the V gene TRBV5-1; D might be TRBD1 (6 bases). The germline V gene has CDR1 SGHRS and CDR2 YFSETQ. The germline V and J ends were trimmed by 4 bases and 1 base, with 11 bases remaining between them. CDR3 length: 14 amino acids. The CDR3 spells CASSTGTTNTEAFF. In nucleotides, the CDR3 is TGCGCCAGCAGCACAGGGACCACGAACACTGAAGCTTTCTTT. The full variable domain, rest sourced from reference TRBV5-1 and TRBJ1-1, is KAGVTQTPRYLIKTRGQQVTLSCSPISGHRSVSWYQQTPGQGLQFLFEYFSETQRNKGNFPGRFSGRQFSNSRSEMNVSTLELGDSALYLCASSTGTTNTEAFFGQGTRLTVV.

This clonotype was counted ten times or more. The CDR3 DNA reads as TGCAGCGTTGGGCGGGGGCGTGGAACTGAAGCTTTCTTT. Protein product: CSVGRGRGTEAFF. This chain uses TRBV29-1 with TRBJ1-1, with D maybe TRBD1 (6 bases). Germline lookup yields CDR1 SQVTM and CDR2 ANQGSEA. The CDR3 contains 13 residues. Trimming cost V 4 bases and J 5 bases, with 14 bases left between them. Based on the CDR3 plus reference TRBV29-1 and TRBJ1-1, the full variable domain is SAVISQKPSRDICQRGTSLTIQCQVDSQVTMMFWYRQQPGQSLTLIATANQGSEATYESGFVIDKFPISRPNLTFSTLTVSNMSPEDSSIYLCSVGRGRGTEAFFGQGTRLTVV.

At least ten counts were recorded for this clonotype. The genes are TRBV5-1 and TRBJ2-2, with 12 bases fitting TRBD2. The V segment lost 3 bases and the J segment 4 bases; nucleotides outside the gene matches: 10. The CDR3 runs 18 residues. Germline CDR1 SGHRS, CDR2 YFSETQ. The DNA for the CDR3 is TGCGCCAGCAGCTCCGCCACTAGCGGGAGGTTTATCACCGGGGAGCTGTTTTTT. It is translated as CASSSATSGRFITGELFF.

This clonotype was seen ten or more times. The rearrangement joins TRBV20-1 to TRBJ2-3; D possibly corresponds to TRBD2 (5 bases). Germline loops: CDR1 DFQATT, CDR2 SNEGSKA (reference sequence). There are 14 residues in the CDR3. Trimming cost V 3 bases and J 2 bases, with 12 bases left between them. This CDR3 is CSASTRTDTDTQYF. The CDR3, as DNA: TGCAGTGCTAGTACTCGGACTGACACAGATACGCAGTATTTT.

There are many counts of this clonotype. The CDR3 is CASSLEKGDNSPLHF. The CDR3 DNA follows: TGTGCCAGCAGCCTGGAGAAGGGGGATAATTCACCCCTCCACTTT. The chain recombines TRBV11-2 with TRBJ1-6; tentatively, D is TRBD1 (6 bases). CDR1 is SGHAT, CDR2 FQNNGV, per germline. The CDR3 extends over 15 amino acids. Trimming removed 5 bases from V and 5 bases from J, with 13 bases in between.

This chain links TRBV20-1 with TRBJ1-2, with D perhaps matching TRBD1 (5 bases). Germline CDR1 reads DFQATT; CDR2 reads SNEGSKA (reference sequence). V lost 8 bases and J 4 bases, leaving 14 bases between the germline ends. The CDR3 extends over 12 amino acids. CDR3 loop: CSLGALGYGYTF. The CDR3 coding sequence is TGCAGTCTAGGGGCCTTGGGCTATGGCTACACCTTC.

This clonotype was seen repeatedly, ten times or more. V and J are TRBV11-1 and TRBJ2-7; tentative D call: TRBD2 (6 bases). The germline V and J ends were trimmed by 5 bases and 7 bases, with 18 bases remaining between them. Germline V gene lookup returns CDR1 SGHAT and CDR2 FQDESV (reference sequence). The CDR3 runs to 14 residues. CDR3 sequence (DNA): TGTGCCAGCAGCCCCGTTCCGGGAGTCTGGGAGCAGTACTTC. It translates to CASSPVPGVWEQYF.

The sample holds many counts of this clonotype. V is TRBV20-1 and J is TRBJ2-5; 10 bases are a match to TRBD2. The V gene end was trimmed by 0 bases and the J gene end by 6 bases; junction bases not matched to a gene: 4. Germline assignment: CDR1 DFQATT and CDR2 SNEGSKA (reference sequence). The CDR3 is made up of 14 amino acids. CDR3 DNA: TGCAGTGCTAGAGATCTAGCGGGAGTGCAGACCCAGTACTTC. Amino acids: CSARDLAGVQTQYF.

This clonotype was picked up many times. The chain is built from TRBV6-5 and TRBJ1-4, with no clear D. Germline CDR1 reads MNHEY; CDR2 reads SVGAGI. The CDR3 is made up of 14 amino acids. The V gene lost 5 bases and the J gene lost 10 bases, with 17 bases spanning the gap. The DNA for the CDR3 is TGTGCCAGCAGTACCGGCACTTACGGTCGAAAACTGTTTTTT. Amino acid sequence: CASSTGTYGRKLFF.

This clonotype occurred many times. This sequence joins TRBV27 and TRBJ2-1; D is unresolved. The germline V gene encodes CDR1 MNHEY and CDR2 SMNVEV (reference sequence). Deletions cut 2 bases from V and 0 bases from J, with 5 bases between. This CDR3 is built from 14 residues. DNA for the CDR3: TGTGCCAGCAGTTTAGGGTTCTCCTACAATGAGCAGTTCTTC. Its translation: CASSLGFSYNEQFF.

This clonotype occurred many times. The CDR3 here is CASSQAPPGYNEQFF. The CDR3 bases are TGCGCCAGCAGCCAAGCCCCGCCTGGCTACAATGAGCAGTTCTTC. V gene TRBV4-1 combines with J gene TRBJ2-1; D is unresolved. V lost 1 base to trimming and J lost 3 bases, with 10 bases between them. Per germline, CDR1 MGHRA and CDR2 YSYEKL. The CDR3 consists of 15 residues.

This clonotype was detected many times. V usage is TRBV10-2 and J usage is TRBJ1-6; 7 bases match TRBD1. CDR1 and CDR2 (germline): WSHSY, SAAADI. J gave up 10 bases and V 6 bases, and 9 bases lay outside the gene matches. CDR3 size: 14 residues. CDR3 coding DNA: TGCGCCAGCAGCCCCGGGACAGCTATCTCACCCCTCCACTTT. Its protein product is CASSPGTAISPLHF.

This clonotype was detected ten times or more. This chain uses TRBV6-5 with TRBJ1-6, with 7 bases aligning to TRBD1. Germline-derived CDR1 and CDR2 are MNHEY and SVGAGI. The CDR3 has 14 amino acids. J was trimmed by 7 bases and V by 5 bases; bases with no gene match: 5. The CDR3 bases are TGTGCCAGCAGTATCCGGGACAGAAATTCACCCCTCCACTTT. Residues: CASSIRDRNSPLHF.

In its sample, this clonotype was seen many times. The chain combines TRBV3-1 with TRBJ1-3; 7 nucleotides match TRBD1. CDR3 size: 15 residues. Germline V gene sequence: CDR1 LGHDT, CDR2 YNNKEL (reference sequence). Unmatched junction bases numbered 6, after V lost 3 bases and J lost 4 bases. This CDR3 is CASSHDTTGGNTIYF. CDR3 bases: TGTGCCAGCAGCCATGATACGACAGGGGGAAACACCATATATTTT.

This chain joins TRBV5-1 and TRBJ2-7, with D possibly matching TRBD2 (6 bases). In germline, CDR1 is SGHRS, CDR2 YFSETQ. The CDR3 has 15 amino acids. Trimming pared 1 base from V and 3 bases from J, leaving 14 bases between. This CDR3 is CASSLTGVRYYEQYF. In DNA, the CDR3 is TGCGCCAGCAGCTTGACGGGGGTCCGGTACTACGAGCAGTACTTC. The full variable domain, its missing parts supplied by reference TRBV5-1 and TRBJ2-7, is KAGVTQTPRYLIKTRGQQVTLSCSPISGHRSVSWYQQTPGQGLQFLFEYFSETQRNKGNFPGRFSGRQFSNSRSEMNVSTLELGDSALYLCASSLTGVRYYEQYFGPGTRLTVT.

This clonotype was detected ten times or more. The genes are TRBV11-2 and TRBJ2-1; possible D gene TRBD2, 5 bases. This CDR3 is built from 17 residues. Trimming took 1 base from V and 8 from J, leaving 21 bases between them. CDR1 is SGHAT, CDR2 FQNNGV, per germline. The CDR3 reads CASSLVGMIGRMDEQFF. CDR3 sequence (DNA): TGTGCCAGCAGCTTAGTTGGGATGATAGGGAGAATGGATGAGCAGTTCTTC.

At least ten counts were recorded for this clonotype. The V call is TRBV6-1, the J call TRBJ1-3; D is ambiguous. This CDR3 has 16 amino acids. The V end lost 5 bases, the J end lost 0 bases, and 14 bases lay between the germline ends. CDR1 is MNHNS and CDR2 is SASEGT in the germline V gene. The CDR3 nucleotides are TGTGCCAGCAGTTTTCGGCTTCGGTCCTCTGGAAACACCATATATTTT. The encoded protein is CASSFRLRSSGNTIYF.

This clonotype was recorded many times. The rearrangement links TRBV20-1 to TRBJ2-3; 12 nucleotides match TRBD2. V dropped 7 bases and J dropped 7; count of bases not matched to a gene: 18. The CDR3 is 17 amino acids. Germline V gives CDR1 DFQATT, CDR2 SNEGSKA (reference sequence). CDR3 residues: CSVAPAGLAGGGNTQYF. As DNA, the CDR3 is TGCAGTGTAGCCCCCGCCGGGCTAGCGGGAGGGGGGAATACGCAGTATTTT.

This rearrangement joins TRBV3-1 to TRBJ2-7; unclear D gene. Trimming pared 1 base from V and 1 base from J, leaving 11 bases between. Germline V gives CDR1 LGHDT, CDR2 YNNKEL (reference sequence). This CDR3 comprises 15 residues. CDR3 bases: TGTGCCAGCAGCCAAGGCCCGGGCCAGTCCTACGAGCAGTACTTC. It yields the protein CASSQGPGQSYEQYF.